These T cell receptor beta chains were read from a single sample in a study of T-cell memory formation after mild COVID-19. MiXCR was run by TCRdb on the 5' RACE reads, yielding one entry per CDR3 protein. Among around 300,000 distinct CDR3 sequences, roughly 8% were seen once, and the ten largest hold 20% to 25%. Sequencing was performed on PBMCs or a T cell subset sorted from them (not recorded which). These receptors were collected from a man aged 18 to 30 who had mild COVID-19 (a few samples of this study predate the infection). Cell type and time point are not known. The CDR3 runs from the conserved cysteine through the conserved F or W. Each record gives: D gene, J gene, clone size, V gene, CDR3 DNA, CDR3 protein. The D gene is left open where the match is weak. A clone size is listed for some rows: how often the clone was seen (once, few, many), or a class if it is expanded.

d_call: NA
j_call: TRBJ1-2
clone_size: few
v_call: TRBV9
cdr3_nt: TGTGCCAGCAGCGTAGTTCAGGGGCTCGGGTATGGCTACACCTTC
cdr3_aa: CASSVVQGLGYGYTF

d_call: TRBD1
j_call: TRBJ2-5
clone_size: few
v_call: TRBV11-2
cdr3_nt: TGTGCCAGCGGTCTAGGGGGCGAGCAGAGAGAGACCCAGTACTTC
cdr3_aa: CASGLGGEQRETQYF

d_call: NA
j_call: TRBJ1-2
clone_size: few
v_call: TRBV5-1
cdr3_nt: TGCGCCAGCACCCCGGCAGTTTCTGCCGGCTACACCTTC
cdr3_aa: CASTPAVSAGYTF

d_call: NA
j_call: TRBJ1-4
clone_size: few
v_call: TRBV5-4
cdr3_nt: TGTGCCAGCAGCTCAGATCCCCTGCCTAATGAAAAACTGTTTTTT
cdr3_aa: CASSSDPLPNEKLFF

d_call: TRBD1
j_call: TRBJ2-7
clone_size: NA
v_call: TRBV7-6
cdr3_nt: TGTGCCAGCAGCGTTACAGGGGGCGTTTACGAGCAGTACTTC
cdr3_aa: CASSVTGGVYEQYF

d_call: NA
j_call: TRBJ1-5
clone_size: few
v_call: TRBV6-1
cdr3_nt: TGTGCCAGCAGTGATCCAACCGGGAGCAATCAGCCCCAGCATTTT
cdr3_aa: CASSDPTGSNQPQHF

d_call: NA
j_call: TRBJ1-1
clone_size: NA
v_call: TRBV6-5
cdr3_nt: TGTGCCAGCAGGGAAGGAGAAATTTGGACTGAAGCTTTCTTT
cdr3_aa: CASREGEIWTEAFF

d_call: NA
j_call: TRBJ2-4
clone_size: few
v_call: TRBV5-1
cdr3_nt: TGCGCCAGCAGAGGGGTGGGGGCTGCGGAAAACATTCAGTACTTC
cdr3_aa: CASRGVGAAENIQYF

d_call: NA
j_call: TRBJ2-7
clone_size: few
v_call: TRBV5-6
cdr3_nt: TGTGCCAGCAGCTTGATCCTGAACGAGCAGTACTTC
cdr3_aa: CASSLILNEQYF

d_call: NA
j_call: TRBJ2-7
clone_size: NA
v_call: TRBV4-1
cdr3_nt: TGCGCCAGCAGCTTCCCTCCTGGCGAGCAGTACTTC
cdr3_aa: CASSFPPGEQYF

d_call: NA
j_call: TRBJ1-1
clone_size: many
v_call: TRBV7-9
cdr3_nt: TGTGCCAGCAGCTTAGCGCAGAACACTGAAGCTTTCTTT
cdr3_aa: CASSLAQNTEAFF

d_call: NA
j_call: TRBJ1-6
clone_size: NA
v_call: TRBV28
cdr3_nt: TGTGCCAGCGGGACTTCACCCCTCCACTTT
cdr3_aa: CASGTSPLHF

d_call: NA
j_call: TRBJ1-1
clone_size: many
v_call: TRBV2
cdr3_nt: TGTGCCAGCAGTGAAGGCCCGGGCACTGAAGCTTTCTTT
cdr3_aa: CASSEGPGTEAFF

d_call: NA
j_call: TRBJ2-1
clone_size: many
v_call: TRBV20-1
cdr3_nt: TGCAGTGCTAGAAGTCCTACCTTCTACAATGAGCAGTTCTTC
cdr3_aa: CSARSPTFYNEQFF

d_call: NA
j_call: TRBJ2-5
clone_size: many
v_call: TRBV9
cdr3_nt: TGTGCCAGCAGCGTACTTGGCGGCCAAGAGACCCAGTACTTC
cdr3_aa: CASSVLGGQETQYF

d_call: NA
j_call: TRBJ1-1
clone_size: NA
v_call: TRBV19
cdr3_nt: TGTGCCAGTAGTATAGAAGGGAACACTGAAGCTTTCTTT
cdr3_aa: CASSIEGNTEAFF

d_call: NA
j_call: TRBJ1-1
clone_size: NA
v_call: TRBV20-1
cdr3_nt: TGCAGTGCCGAAAGGGGAAACACTGAAGCTTTCTTT
cdr3_aa: CSAERGNTEAFF

d_call: TRBD2
j_call: TRBJ2-3
clone_size: NA
v_call: TRBV12-3/TRBV12-4
cdr3_nt: TGTGCCAGCAGTTCGGGGAGGCGGGGGGGCCTCGCAGGAGATACGCAGTATTTT
cdr3_aa: CASSSGRRGGLAGDTQYF

d_call: TRBD1
j_call: TRBJ1-1
clone_size: few
v_call: TRBV7-2
cdr3_nt: TGTGCCAGCAGCCCAGGGGGTCTGGTCATGAACACTGAAGCTTTCTTT
cdr3_aa: CASSPGGLVMNTEAFF

d_call: TRBD1
j_call: TRBJ2-3
clone_size: NA
v_call: TRBV6-5
cdr3_nt: TGTGCCAGCAGTTACTCGACAGGGGTCGCAGATACGCAGTATTTT
cdr3_aa: CASSYSTGVADTQYF

d_call: NA
j_call: TRBJ1-1
clone_size: few
v_call: TRBV7-2
cdr3_nt: TGTGCCAGCAGCTACCAGGGTCACACTGAAGCTTTCTTT
cdr3_aa: CASSYQGHTEAFF

d_call: NA
j_call: TRBJ1-1
clone_size: many
v_call: TRBV7-6
cdr3_nt: TGTGCCAGCAGCTTGGTGGGGAGGGGCACGGGCACTGAAGCTTTCTTT
cdr3_aa: CASSLVGRGTGTEAFF

d_call: NA
j_call: TRBJ1-1
clone_size: NA
v_call: TRBV6-2/TRBV6-3
cdr3_nt: TGTGCCAGCAGTTCCCCAGCTATAATGAACACTGAAGCTTTCTTT
cdr3_aa: CASSSPAIMNTEAFF

d_call: NA
j_call: TRBJ2-5
clone_size: many
v_call: TRBV3-1
cdr3_nt: TGTGCCAGCAGCCAAGATAAAGAGACCCAGTACTTC
cdr3_aa: CASSQDKETQYF

d_call: NA
j_call: TRBJ2-4
clone_size: many
v_call: TRBV5-1
cdr3_nt: TGCGCCAGCAGCTCCGGACTCCTAGCCAAAAACATTCAGTACTTC
cdr3_aa: CASSSGLLAKNIQYF

d_call: NA
j_call: TRBJ2-1
clone_size: few
v_call: TRBV5-4
cdr3_nt: TGTGCCAGCAGCTCCGGACAGCCGTACAATGAGCAGTTCTTC
cdr3_aa: CASSSGQPYNEQFF

d_call: NA
j_call: TRBJ1-2
clone_size: NA
v_call: TRBV28
cdr3_nt: TGTGCCAGCAGTTTACTAGTTACAGGGAGGGATGGCTACACCTTC
cdr3_aa: CASSLLVTGRDGYTF

d_call: NA
j_call: TRBJ2-7
clone_size: few
v_call: TRBV4-2
cdr3_nt: TGTGCCAGCAGCCAAGGGGCGGGGTACACCTACGAGCAGTACTTC
cdr3_aa: CASSQGAGYTYEQYF

d_call: NA
j_call: TRBJ1-1
clone_size: NA
v_call: TRBV29-1
cdr3_nt: TGCAGCGTCGACCTGACAGATGGGACTAGTGCTTTCTTT
cdr3_aa: CSVDLTDGTSAFF

d_call: NA
j_call: TRBJ1-6
clone_size: many
v_call: TRBV5-1
cdr3_nt: TGCGCCAGCAGCCTAACAGGGCGTAATTCACCCCTCCACTTT
cdr3_aa: CASSLTGRNSPLHF

d_call: NA
j_call: TRBJ2-7
clone_size: few
v_call: TRBV29-1
cdr3_nt: TGCAGCGCTCGGGTCCTCGGAGACGAGCAGTACTTC
cdr3_aa: CSARVLGDEQYF

d_call: NA
j_call: TRBJ2-5
clone_size: many
v_call: TRBV7-9
cdr3_nt: TGTGCCAGCACCGTGTTGGGGCCCAGGGAGACCCAGTACTTC
cdr3_aa: CASTVLGPRETQYF